This T cell receptor beta chain stems from a study of OX40 agonist ivuxolimab in advanced cancers. In the study overall: All patients had ivuxolimab intravenously every 2 weeks at 0.01 to 10 mg/kg. Prior therapy, whether anti-PD-1, anti-PD-L1 or anti-CTLA-4, was allowed, and less than 45% had some.

Method: immunoSEQ multiplex PCR; TCRdb's copy keeps in-frame clones and lacks some. Of 11,000 or so clones listed, 86% are singletons. This CDR3 has 16 residues. V lost 2 bases and J lost 7, with 21 bases in between. The germline gives CDR1 SGHTA, CDR2 FQGNSA. To note about this clone: Other DNA sequences in this specimen translate into the identical CDR3.

This material consisted of CD4+ or CD8+ T cells sorted from blood, taken in a trial of the OX40 agonist ivuxolimab. The source of this sequence is an adult with an advanced solid tumor such as melanoma, head and neck, liver or kidney cancer. The chain recombines TRBV7-2 with TRBJ2-7; tentative D call: TRBD1 (6 bases). CDR3 sequence (DNA): TGTGCCAGCAGCTTAAGGCCGGGACAAGGACGGGGAGAGCAGTACTTC. This sequence encodes CASSLRPGQGRGEQYF.